This T cell receptor (beta chain) was observed in a study of brain metastases from non-small cell lung cancer. This CDR3 is 15 amino acids long. V was pared by 6 bases and J by 4 bases, with 8 bases of the junction left unmatched. In germline, CDR1 is MDHEN, CDR2 SYDVKM. Sequenced by immunoSEQ multiplex PCR; TCRdb stores in-frame clones only, minus some. The data show 1,000 to 1,500 clones, about three quarters seen once. The specimen sequenced was tissue from a brain metastasis. The chain carries TRBV28 and TRBJ2-3; 9 bases fit TRBD1. The receptor was derived from a donor over 35 with non-small cell lung cancer. CDR3 DNA sequence: TGTGCCAGCAGCGAGACAGGGGGTCGGCCAGATACGCAGTATTTT. Its translation: CASSETGGRPDTQYF.